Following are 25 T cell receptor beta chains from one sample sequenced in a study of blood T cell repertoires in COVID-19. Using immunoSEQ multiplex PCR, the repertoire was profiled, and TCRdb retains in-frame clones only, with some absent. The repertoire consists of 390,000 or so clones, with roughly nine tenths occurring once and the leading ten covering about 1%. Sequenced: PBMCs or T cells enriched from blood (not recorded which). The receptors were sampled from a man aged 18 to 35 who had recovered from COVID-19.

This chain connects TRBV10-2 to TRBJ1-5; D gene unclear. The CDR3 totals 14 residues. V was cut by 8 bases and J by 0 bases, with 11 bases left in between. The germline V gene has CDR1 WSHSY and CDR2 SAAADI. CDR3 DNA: TGCGCCAGCTCAACAGTCTATAGCAATCAGCCCCAGCATTTT. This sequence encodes CASSTVYSNQPQHF.

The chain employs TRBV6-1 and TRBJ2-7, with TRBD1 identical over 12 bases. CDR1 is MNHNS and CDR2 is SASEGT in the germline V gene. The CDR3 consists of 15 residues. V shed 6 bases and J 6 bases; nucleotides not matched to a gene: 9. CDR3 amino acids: CASRPSGTGGGEQYF. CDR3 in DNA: TGTGCCAGCAGGCCTTCCGGGACAGGGGGCGGCGAGCAGTACTTC.

CDR3 protein: CASSAGEPRETQYF. The CDR3 nucleotides are TGTGCCAGCAGCGCGGGAGAACCTAGGGAGACCCAGTACTTC. The chain uses TRBV11-1 and TRBJ2-5, with 7 bases matching TRBD2. The CDR3 consists of 14 residues. V trimming: 5 bases; J trimming: 5 bases; junction bases outside the gene matches: 8. Germline CDR1 reads SGHAT; CDR2 reads FQDESV (reference sequence).

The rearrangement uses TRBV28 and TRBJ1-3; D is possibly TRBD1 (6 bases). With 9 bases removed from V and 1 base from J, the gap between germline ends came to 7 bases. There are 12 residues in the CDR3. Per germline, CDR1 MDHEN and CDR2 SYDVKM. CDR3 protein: CASQGSGNTIYF. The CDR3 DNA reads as TGTGCCAGTCAGGGGTCTGGAAACACCATATATTTT.

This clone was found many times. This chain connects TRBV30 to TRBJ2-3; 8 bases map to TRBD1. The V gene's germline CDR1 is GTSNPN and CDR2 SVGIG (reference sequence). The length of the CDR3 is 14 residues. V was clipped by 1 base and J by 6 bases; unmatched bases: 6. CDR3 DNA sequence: TGTGCCTGGAGTGGCTCAGGGGGCTGGGATACGCAGTATTTT. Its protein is CAWSGSGGWDTQYF. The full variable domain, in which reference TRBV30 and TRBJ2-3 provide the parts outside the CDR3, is SQTIHQWPATLVQPVGSPLSLECTVEGTSNPNLYWYRQAAGRGLQLLFYSVGIGQISSEVPQNLSASRPQDRQFILSSKKLLLSDSGFYLCAWSGSGGWDTQYFGPGTRLTVL.

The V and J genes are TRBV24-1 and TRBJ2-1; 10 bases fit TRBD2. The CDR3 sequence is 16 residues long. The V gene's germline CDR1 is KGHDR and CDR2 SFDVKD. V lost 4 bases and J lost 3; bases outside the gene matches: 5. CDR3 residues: CATSEGRTSGYNEQFF. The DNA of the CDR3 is TGTGCCACCAGTGAAGGGAGGACTAGCGGCTACAATGAGCAGTTCTTC.

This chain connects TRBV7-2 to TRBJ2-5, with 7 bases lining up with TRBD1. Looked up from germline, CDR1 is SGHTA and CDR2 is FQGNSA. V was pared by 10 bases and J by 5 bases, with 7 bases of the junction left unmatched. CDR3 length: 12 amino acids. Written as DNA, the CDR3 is TGTGCCACAAAGACAGGGTATGAGACCCAGTACTTC. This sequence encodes CATKTGYETQYF.

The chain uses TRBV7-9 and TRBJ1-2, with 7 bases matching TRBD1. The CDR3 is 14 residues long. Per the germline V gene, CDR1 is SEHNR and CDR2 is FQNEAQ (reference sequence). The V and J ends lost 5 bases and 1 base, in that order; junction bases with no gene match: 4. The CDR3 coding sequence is TGTGCCAGCAGCCCCGGACAGGTTAACTATGGCTACACCTTC. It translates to CASSPGQVNYGYTF.

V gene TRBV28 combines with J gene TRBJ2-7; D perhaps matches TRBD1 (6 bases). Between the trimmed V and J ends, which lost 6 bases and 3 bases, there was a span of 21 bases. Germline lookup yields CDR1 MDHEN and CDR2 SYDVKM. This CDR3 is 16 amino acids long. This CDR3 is CASSLLRRDTVYEQYF. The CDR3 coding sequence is TGTGCCAGCAGCCTATTACGTAGGGACACCGTCTACGAGCAGTACTTC.

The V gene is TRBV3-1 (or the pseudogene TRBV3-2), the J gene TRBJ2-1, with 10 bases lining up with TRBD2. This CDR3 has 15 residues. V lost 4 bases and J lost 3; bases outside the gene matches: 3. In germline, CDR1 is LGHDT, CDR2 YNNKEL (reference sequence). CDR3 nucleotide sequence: TGTGCCAGCAGCCCCCGGACTAGCGGCTACAATGAGCAGTTCTTC. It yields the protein CASSPRTSGYNEQFF.

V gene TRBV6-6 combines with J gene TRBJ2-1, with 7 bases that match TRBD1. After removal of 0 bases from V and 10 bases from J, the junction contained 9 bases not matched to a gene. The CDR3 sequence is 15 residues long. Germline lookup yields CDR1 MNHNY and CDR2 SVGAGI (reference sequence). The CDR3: CASSYSGQAHTEQFF. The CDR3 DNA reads TGTGCCAGCAGTTACTCCGGACAGGCTCACACCGAGCAGTTCTTC.

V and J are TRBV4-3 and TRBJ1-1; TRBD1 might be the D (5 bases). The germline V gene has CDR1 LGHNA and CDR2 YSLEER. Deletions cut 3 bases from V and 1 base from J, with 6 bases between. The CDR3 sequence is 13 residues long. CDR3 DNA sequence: TGCGCCAGCAGCCACGGACAGAACACTGAAGCTTTCTTT. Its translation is CASSHGQNTEAFF.

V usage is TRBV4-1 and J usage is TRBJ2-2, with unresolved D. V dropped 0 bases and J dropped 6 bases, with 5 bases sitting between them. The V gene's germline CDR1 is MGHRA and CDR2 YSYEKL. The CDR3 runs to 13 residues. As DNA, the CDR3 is TGCGCCAGCAGCCAAGAGCAGTCCGGGGAGCTGTTTTTT. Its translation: CASSQEQSGELFF.

The CDR3 DNA reads TGTGCCAGCAGCGATAGCGGGAGCCCTTACAAATACAATGAGCAGTTCTTC. Amino acids: CASSDSGSPYKYNEQFF. The J gene is TRBJ2-1, the V gene TRBV28; TRBD2 agrees at 9 bases. After removal of 6 bases from V and 4 bases from J, the junction contained 13 bases not matched to a gene. The CDR3 loop spans 17 amino acids. Germline V lookup: CDR1 MDHEN, CDR2 SYDVKM.

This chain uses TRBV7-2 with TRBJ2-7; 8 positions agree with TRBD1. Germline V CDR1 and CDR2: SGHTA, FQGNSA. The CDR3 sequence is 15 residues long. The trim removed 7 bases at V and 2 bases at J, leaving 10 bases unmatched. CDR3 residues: CASTLGQVGTYEQYF. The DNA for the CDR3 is TGTGCCAGCACCCTGGGACAGGTCGGAACCTACGAGCAGTACTTC.

CDR3 protein: CAILGGASVNTEAFF. The CDR3 DNA reads as TGTGCCATCCTTGGGGGGGCTTCGGTAAACACTGAAGCTTTCTTT. The chain carries TRBV2 and TRBJ1-1, with a tentative D call TRBD1 (6 bases). This CDR3 is 15 amino acids long. V shed 10 bases and J shed 2 bases, with 20 bases lying between them. The germline gives CDR1 SNHLY, CDR2 FYNNEI.

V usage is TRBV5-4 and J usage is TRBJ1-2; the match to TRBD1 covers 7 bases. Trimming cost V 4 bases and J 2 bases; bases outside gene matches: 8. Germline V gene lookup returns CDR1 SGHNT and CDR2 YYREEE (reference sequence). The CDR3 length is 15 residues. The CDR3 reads CASSRGGQTNYGYTF. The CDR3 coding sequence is TGTGCCAGCAGCCGGGGGGGACAGACCAACTATGGCTACACCTTC.

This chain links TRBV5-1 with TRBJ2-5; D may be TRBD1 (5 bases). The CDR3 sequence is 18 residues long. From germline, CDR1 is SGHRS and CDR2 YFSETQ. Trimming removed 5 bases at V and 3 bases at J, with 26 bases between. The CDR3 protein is CASRLLQGFSSREETQYF. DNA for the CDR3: TGCGCCAGCAGGCTTCTCCAGGGATTCTCTTCCCGTGAAGAGACCCAGTACTTC.

CDR3 coding DNA: TGTGCCAGCAGTTATCTTTCGGGACAGCTTTATGGCTACACCTTC. This sequence encodes CASSYLSGQLYGYTF. The chain links TRBV6-5 to TRBJ1-2; 7 nucleotides match TRBD1. CDR1 and CDR2 from the germline V gene are MNHEY and SVGAGI. J lost 5 bases, V lost 3 bases, and 9 bases had no gene match. The CDR3 contains 15 residues.

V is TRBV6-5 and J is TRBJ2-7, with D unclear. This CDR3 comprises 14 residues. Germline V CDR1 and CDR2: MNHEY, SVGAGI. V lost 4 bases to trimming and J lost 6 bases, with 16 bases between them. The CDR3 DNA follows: TGTGCCAGCAGTTCGGGTCCACCCAAAGGCGAGCAGTACTTC. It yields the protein CASSSGPPKGEQYF.

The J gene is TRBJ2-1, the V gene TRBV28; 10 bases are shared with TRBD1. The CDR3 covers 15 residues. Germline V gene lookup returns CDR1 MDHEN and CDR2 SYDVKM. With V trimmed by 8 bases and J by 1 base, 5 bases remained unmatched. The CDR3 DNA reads TGTGCCAGCCGACAGGGGGCTAGGTCCTACAATGAGCAGTTCTTC. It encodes CASRQGARSYNEQFF.

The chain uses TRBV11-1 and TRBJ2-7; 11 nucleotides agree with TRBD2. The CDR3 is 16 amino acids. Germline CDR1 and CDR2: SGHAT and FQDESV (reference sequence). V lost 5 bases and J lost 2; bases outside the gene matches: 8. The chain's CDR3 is CASSRGTSGKPYEQYF. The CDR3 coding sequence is TGTGCCAGCAGCAGAGGGACTAGCGGAAAACCCTACGAGCAGTACTTC.

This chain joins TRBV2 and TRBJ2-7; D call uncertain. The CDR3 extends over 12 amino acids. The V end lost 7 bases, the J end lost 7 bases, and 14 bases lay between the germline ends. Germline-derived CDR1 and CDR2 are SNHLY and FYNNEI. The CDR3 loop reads CASTEPEWEQYF. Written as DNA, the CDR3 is TGTGCCAGCACAGAACCCGAATGGGAGCAGTACTTC.

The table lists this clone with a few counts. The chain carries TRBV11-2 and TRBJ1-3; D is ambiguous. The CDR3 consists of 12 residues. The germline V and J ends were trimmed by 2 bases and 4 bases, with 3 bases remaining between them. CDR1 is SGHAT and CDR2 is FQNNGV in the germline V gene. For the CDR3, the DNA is TGTGCCAGCAGCTTATCAGGAAACACCATATATTTT. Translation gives CASSLSGNTIYF.

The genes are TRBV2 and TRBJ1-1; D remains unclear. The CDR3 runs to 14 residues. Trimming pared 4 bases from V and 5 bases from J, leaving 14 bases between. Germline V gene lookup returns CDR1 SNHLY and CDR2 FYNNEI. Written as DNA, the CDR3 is TGTGCCAGCAGTGCGACATCAGTTGGGACTGAAGCTTTCTTT. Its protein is CASSATSVGTEAFF. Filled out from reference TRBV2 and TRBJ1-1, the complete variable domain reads EPEVTQTPSHQVTQMGQEVILRCVPISNHLYFYWYRQILGQKVEFLVSFYNNEISEKSEIFDDQFSVERPDGSNFTLKIRSTKLEDSAMYFCASSATSVGTEAFFGQGTRLTVV.